The T cell receptor beta chain described here comes from a study of blood T cell repertoires in COVID-19. Study summary: Researchers got acute and convalescent COVID-19 samples from the United States, Italy and Spain. T cells, B-cell-depleted T cells, or PBMCs supplied cDNA or gDNA.

In the original processing: Amplified reference gene primers provided the basis for estimating nucleated cell counts. Clones were sequenced by immunoSEQ multiplex PCR, and TCRdb holds only the in-frame ones, with some missing. The D gene and trimming were derived from the DNA, and the V and J assignments and clone size from that table. The sample records fewer than 85,000 clones, about 70% being singletons. The CDR3 runs 17 residues. Germline lookup yields CDR1 LGHDT and CDR2 YNNKEL (reference sequence). Trimming left V 4 bases short and J 0 bases short, with 16 bases between. Sequenced sample: peripheral blood. The TCR was taken from a woman of 80 years or more with active or convalescent COVID-19. This chain links TRBV3-1 (or the pseudogene TRBV3-2) with TRBJ2-1; possible D gene TRBD2, 5 bases. The DNA for the CDR3 is TGTGCCAGCAGCCCCAAGCGATCCGGGATCTCCTACAATGAGCAGTTCTTC. It translates to CASSPKRSGISYNEQFF.